The 6 T cell receptor beta chains given below trace back to one sample, sequenced in a study of tumor and adjacent non-tumor tissue in lung cancer. The library came from three nested PCR rounds adapted from ARM-PCR protocols. TCRdb reprocessed the multiplex PCR reads via MiXCR and lists one record per CDR3 protein. The sample includes about 110,000 distinct CDR3 sequences, more than 60% of them seen just once. No cell sorting was done before RNA was extracted from the tissue. The specimen sequenced was lung tumor tissue. The receptors were gathered from a woman between 55 and 75 years old with non-small cell lung cancer.

The chain carries TRBV6-5 and TRBJ2-7; 10 bases match TRBD2. CDR3 length: 15 amino acids. Germline CDR1 and CDR2: MNHEY and SVGAGI. The V and J ends lost 8 bases and 4 bases, in that order; junction bases with no gene match: 11. The CDR3 region is CASRSASGSVYEQYF. The CDR3 nucleotides are TGTGCCAGCCGATCAGCTAGCGGGAGCGTTTACGAGCAGTACTTC.

On this clonotype: The conserved phenylalanine or tryptophan is not found at the CDR3 terminus, so this likely reflects a read error. The chain joins TRBV29-1 to TRBJ2-5; TRBD2 is a possible D gene (7 bases). The CDR3 sequence is 12 residues long. Germline CDR1 reads SQVTM; CDR2 reads ANQGSEA. Trimming removed 7 bases at V and 7 bases at J, with 16 bases between. The CDR3 bases are TGCAGCGGCGGCGTAGGGGGGGTGACCCAGTACTCC. It translates to CSGGVGGVTQYS.

In regard to this clonotype: One junction end does not reproduce the germline sequence, and a read error may be involved. This rearrangement joins TRBV11-1 to TRBJ2-7; TRBD1 is a possible D gene (6 bases). This CDR3 region has 18 residues. Per the germline V gene, CDR1 is SGHAT and CDR2 is FQDESV (reference sequence). In DNA, the CDR3 is TGTACCAGCAGCTCCAGCATACCGGGACACCTTACCTCCTACGAGCAGTACTTC. Its protein product is CTSSSSIPGHLTSYEQYF.

Worth noting for this clonotype: A junction boundary mismatches the germline segment, possibly from a read error. The chain joins TRBV11-2 to TRBJ1-1; D perhaps matches TRBD1 (6 bases). This CDR3 spans 16 amino acids. Per the germline V gene, CDR1 is SGHAT and CDR2 is FQNNGV. The CDR3 sequence is CASSPGQGKSHNEALF. The CDR3 DNA reads as TGTGCCAGCTCCCCTGGGCAGGGGAAATCCCACAATGAAGCTCTCTTT.

As for this clonotype: Being one base from a much bigger clone, this may be a read error. This chain uses TRBV7-8 with TRBJ2-1; TRBD2 matches 10 bases. J lost 15 bases, V lost 8 bases, and 10 bases had no gene match. Germline V gives CDR1 SGHVS, CDR2 FQNEAQ. The CDR3 runs 12 residues. CDR3 in DNA: TGTGCCAGCGGCCTGCAAGCGGGAGGGTGGTTCTTC. As protein: CASGLQAGGWFF.

J is TRBJ1-1 and V is TRBV12-3 or TRBV12-4, with 10 bases fitting TRBD1. J lost 4 bases, V lost 7 bases, and 9 bases had no gene match. The CDR3 extends over 15 amino acids. CDR3 in amino acids: CASTADGTGVTEAFF. CDR3 DNA: TGTGCCAGCACCGCTGATGGGACAGGGGTCACTGAAGCTTTCTTT.